This T cell receptor beta chain is drawn from a study of molecular identifiers for immune sequencing clone quantification. As to this clonotype: A much larger clone lies a single base off, so this may be a read error. The conserved final phenylalanine or tryptophan is absent from the CDR3, which likely points to a read error.

The ends were cut back, 2 bases at V and 5 bases at J, with 13 bases in the middle. The CDR3 spans 14 residues. Germline values: CDR1 MNHEY, CDR2 SVGEGT. TCRdb reanalysed the PCR reads using MiXCR and keeps one entry per CDR3 protein. Among approximately 100,000 distinct CDR3 sequences listed, 36% were seen once. Sequencing used naive CD8+ T cells from blood, with Jurkat cell RNA spiked in. The subset: FACS-sorted CD8+CD4-CCR7+CD45RA+ naive T cells. The source of this sequence is a human donor in good health. Some libraries in this study had Jurkat cell RNA spiked in. The V gene is TRBV6-2 or TRBV6-3, the J gene TRBJ2-7, with a tentative D call TRBD2 (6 bases). The CDR3 sequence is CASSYVRGSDEQYL. The CDR3 DNA reads as TGTGCCAGCAGTTACGTCCGGGGGTCGGACGAGCAGTACCTC.